The 26 T cell receptor beta chains presented below share a single source sample, sequenced in a study of cytomegalovirus exposure and HLA in healthy donors. TCRdb keeps only in-frame clones here, not all; method: immunoSEQ multiplex PCR. The data hold 130,000 to 150,000 clones, with around 89% observed a single time. The sequenced sample was PBMCs. These receptors were taken from a woman aged 25 to 39 in good health and CMV-seropositive.

This clone has a handful of counts. V usage is TRBV6-6 and J usage is TRBJ2-7, with D perhaps matching TRBD1 (6 bases). V was trimmed by 4 bases and J by 1 base, leaving 8 bases between them. The CDR3 has 13 residues. The germline V gene encodes CDR1 MNHNY and CDR2 SVGAGI (reference sequence). The CDR3 DNA follows: TGTGCCAGCAGTTCAGGGGCATCCTACGAGCAGTACTTC. Its translation: CASSSGASYEQYF.

The table lists this clone with a few counts. The chain carries TRBV18 and TRBJ1-2, with a tentative D call TRBD1 (5 bases). Trimming left V 3 bases short and J 8 bases short, with 16 bases between. The CDR3 length is 14 residues. Germline V CDR1 and CDR2: KGHSH, LQKENI. The CDR3 nucleotides read TGTGCCAGCTCACCGAGGCAGGGAAGTGGAGGCTACACCTTC. It translates to CASSPRQGSGGYTF.

This sequence joins TRBV2 and TRBJ2-7; 8 bases are shared with TRBD1. Germline V gene sequence: CDR1 SNHLY, CDR2 FYNNEI. This CDR3 has 15 residues. The V gene end was trimmed by 3 bases and the J gene end by 2 bases; junction bases not matched to a gene: 6. CDR3 sequence: CASSEMSGGTYEQYF. CDR3 coding DNA: TGTGCCAGCAGTGAGATGTCAGGGGGCACCTACGAGCAGTACTTC.

This sequence joins TRBV2 and TRBJ2-7, with D hard to call. Trimming took 5 bases from V and 2 from J, leaving 4 bases between them. Germline CDR1 SNHLY, CDR2 FYNNEI. The CDR3 runs 11 residues. CDR3 in amino acids: CASSRAYEQYF. The DNA for the CDR3 is TGTGCCAGCAGTCGGGCCTACGAGCAGTACTTC.

This clone was picked up a small number of times. The CDR3 region is CASRRQPNQPQHF. The CDR3, as DNA: TGTGCCAGCAGGCGACAGCCGAATCAGCCCCAGCATTTT. V gene TRBV2 combines with J gene TRBJ1-5; D possibly corresponds to TRBD1 (5 bases). In germline, CDR1 is SNHLY, CDR2 FYNNEI. The CDR3 extends over 13 amino acids. V lost 6 bases to trimming and J lost 4 bases, with 10 bases between them.

V is TRBV25-1 and J is TRBJ2-7; D unresolved. CDR1 MGHDK and CDR2 SYGVNS come from the germline V gene. Between the trimmed V and J ends, which lost 4 bases and 4 bases, there was a span of 11 bases. This CDR3 is built from 13 residues. CDR3 DNA: TGTGCCAGCAGTGGGGCTCTAAGTTACGAGCAGTACTTC. This encodes CASSGALSYEQYF.

This chain joins TRBV29-1 and TRBJ2-2; 7 bases agree with TRBD2. CDR3 length equals 13 residues. Germline V gene sequence: CDR1 SQVTM, CDR2 ANQGSEA. Losses at the gene ends were 7 bases for V and 6 bases for J; bases not matched to a gene: 8. The CDR3 protein is CSASGIPPGELFF. CDR3 DNA: TGCAGCGCGAGCGGGATCCCCCCCGGGGAGCTGTTTTTT.

The chain combines TRBV19 with TRBJ1-5; D ambiguous. The V end was cut by 3 bases, the J end by 2 bases, with 8 bases between. In germline, CDR1 is LNHDA, CDR2 SQIVND (reference sequence). The CDR3 is 14 amino acids. The DNA for the CDR3 is TGTGCCAGTAGTATTTGGGGAGGCAATCAGCCCCAGCATTTT. This gives the protein CASSIWGGNQPQHF.

The J gene is TRBJ2-2, the V gene TRBV7-6, with TRBD2 matching 9 bases. Trimming cost V 6 bases and J 2 bases; bases outside gene matches: 4. The CDR3 sequence is 15 residues long. Germline loops: CDR1 SGHVS, CDR2 FNYEAQ. The CDR3 region is CASSRSGSNTGELFF. Written as DNA, the CDR3 is TGTGCCAGCAGTCGTAGCGGGAGCAACACCGGGGAGCTGTTTTTT. Variable domain in full (rest from reference TRBV7-6 and TRBJ2-2): GAGVSQSPRYKVTKRGQDVALRCDPISGHVSLYWYRQALGQGPEFLTYFNYEAQQDKSGLPNDRFSAERPEGSISTLTIQRTEQRDSAMYRCASSRSGSNTGELFFGEGSRLTVL.

V gene TRBV18 combines with J gene TRBJ1-5; no reliable D call. Trimming removed 3 bases from V and 0 bases from J, with 9 bases in between. CDR3 size: 15 residues. Germline-derived CDR1 and CDR2 are KGHSH and LQKENI. The CDR3 nucleotides read TGTGCCAGCTCACCCCAGTCCAATAGCAATCAGCCCCAGCATTTT. This sequence encodes CASSPQSNSNQPQHF.

J is TRBJ2-1 and V is TRBV5-1; 13 nucleotides line up with TRBD2. The germline gives CDR1 SGHRS, CDR2 YFSETQ. Germline trimming cut 3 bases from V and 10 bases from J; bases unmatched to any gene: 16. This CDR3 contains 18 residues. This chain's CDR3 is CASSSLLAGGPKVEEQFF. The CDR3 nucleotides are TGCGCCAGCAGCTCCCTACTAGCGGGAGGGCCGAAGGTTGAGGAGCAGTTCTTC.

In this sample, this clone turned up a few times. This chain joins TRBV27 and TRBJ1-2; D may be TRBD1 (5 bases). The V gene's germline CDR1 is MNHEY and CDR2 SMNVEV (reference sequence). Trimming shortened V by 5 bases and J by 8 bases, and 18 bases separated the two germline ends. The CDR3 length is 14 residues. The CDR3 reads CASSAAPGSWGYTF. In nucleotides, the CDR3 is TGTGCCAGCAGTGCAGCCCCAGGGTCTTGGGGCTACACCTTC.

The sample holds many counts of this clone. The chain is built from TRBV6-6 and TRBJ2-7, with D possibly matching TRBD2 (5 bases). This CDR3 comprises 15 residues. Germline V gene sequence: CDR1 MNHNY, CDR2 SVGAGI (reference sequence). Between the trimmed V and J ends, which lost 7 bases and 3 bases, there was a span of 19 bases. DNA for the CDR3: TGTGCCAGCACCAAGATTCCGGACTCTAACTACGAGCAGTACTTC. Residues: CASTKIPDSNYEQYF.

V and J are TRBV7-2 and TRBJ2-1, with 8 bases identical to TRBD2. CDR3 size: 15 residues. V was clipped by 1 base and J by 4 bases; unmatched bases: 3. Germline-derived CDR1 and CDR2 are SGHTA and FQGNSA. CDR3 nucleotides: TGTGCCAGCAGCTTAGAAGCGGGGGTGTACAATGAGCAGTTCTTC. Protein sequence: CASSLEAGVYNEQFF.

The genes are TRBV7-9 and TRBJ2-7; TRBD1 matches 7 bases. The V gene end was trimmed by 5 bases and the J gene end by 2 bases; junction bases not matched to a gene: 3. Germline V lookup: CDR1 SEHNR, CDR2 FQNEAQ (reference sequence). The CDR3 totals 13 residues. The CDR3 reads CASSVGQTYEQYF. The CDR3 DNA sequence: TGTGCCAGCAGCGTGGGACAGACCTACGAGCAGTACTTC.

V gene TRBV27 combines with J gene TRBJ1-5; D might be TRBD1 (5 bases). The V gene lost 5 bases and the J gene lost 3 bases, with 14 bases spanning the gap. CDR1 is MNHEY, CDR2 SMNVEV, per germline (reference sequence). CDR3 length equals 15 residues. CDR3 amino acids: CASSKTRQPNQPQHF. The CDR3, as DNA: TGTGCCAGCAGTAAAACCAGACAGCCCAATCAGCCCCAGCATTTT.

The J gene is TRBJ2-1, the V gene TRBV11-2; TRBD2 matches 12 bases. V was clipped by 1 base and J by 8 bases; unmatched bases: 3. The CDR3 has 15 residues. The germline gives CDR1 SGHAT, CDR2 FQNNGV. DNA for the CDR3: TGTGCCAGCAGCTTAGGGACTAGCGGGAACCATGAGCAGTTCTTC. This encodes CASSLGTSGNHEQFF.

V usage is TRBV18 and J usage is TRBJ2-3; tentative D call: TRBD1 (5 bases). CDR3 length equals 16 residues. Per germline, CDR1 KGHSH and CDR2 LQKENI. V lost 3 bases, J lost 0 bases, and 13 bases lay in between. CDR3 protein: CASSPRQSSSTDTQYF. CDR3 DNA: TGTGCCAGCTCACCTCGACAGAGCTCTAGCACAGATACGCAGTATTTT.

The chain links TRBV6-4 to TRBJ2-2, with 8 bases aligning to TRBD1. The ends lost 3 bases at V and 0 bases at J; junction bases unmatched: 0. This CDR3 is 15 amino acids long. In germline, CDR1 is MRHNA, CDR2 SNTAGT. For the CDR3, the DNA is TGTGCCAGCAGTGAACAGGGGGCGAACACCGGGGAGCTGTTTTTT. It translates to CASSEQGANTGELFF.

This clone is a singleton in its sample. The J gene is TRBJ2-7, the V gene TRBV4-1; 9 bases match TRBD2. The CDR3 length is 17 residues. Trimming at V came to 0 bases and at J to 0 bases, leaving 6 bases not matched to a gene. CDR1 and CDR2 from the germline V gene are MGHRA and YSYEKL. Written as DNA, the CDR3 is TGCGCCAGCAGCCAAGAATTAGCGGGGGTCCCCTCCTACGAGCAGTACTTC. Its translation: CASSQELAGVPSYEQYF.

The chain employs TRBV6-1 and TRBJ2-2; a weak D match, TRBD2 (6 bases). The germline V gene has CDR1 MNHNS and CDR2 SASEGT. V shed 3 bases and J shed 2 bases, with 13 bases lying between them. This CDR3 is 16 amino acids long. CDR3 DNA: TGTGCCAGCAGTGATGGCCGGGGGTCCAACACCGGGGAGCTGTTTTTT. Translating it yields CASSDGRGSNTGELFF.

The chain has TRBV5-1 and TRBJ2-1, with D tentatively TRBD2 (6 bases). Per germline, CDR1 SGHRS and CDR2 YFSETQ. This CDR3 is 15 amino acids long. The germline V and J ends were trimmed by 3 bases and 1 base, with 11 bases remaining between them. The CDR3 loop is CASSSAGSSYNEQFF. The CDR3 DNA reads as TGCGCCAGCAGCTCAGCCGGGAGTTCCTACAATGAGCAGTTCTTC.

V gene TRBV5-4 combines with J gene TRBJ2-1, with D possibly matching TRBD2 (5 bases). The germline V and J ends were trimmed by 0 bases and 1 base, with 8 bases remaining between them. CDR3 length: 15 amino acids. Germline V lookup: CDR1 SGHNT, CDR2 YYREEE (reference sequence). In DNA form, the CDR3 reads TGTGCCAGCAGCTTGGCCCGGGGTTCCTACAATGAGCAGTTCTTC. It is translated as CASSLARGSYNEQFF.

The chain couples TRBV2 to TRBJ2-1; tentative D call: TRBD1 (6 bases). Germline assignment: CDR1 SNHLY and CDR2 FYNNEI. This CDR3 is 12 amino acids long. V was clipped by 6 bases and J by 5 bases, with 8 bases between them. The CDR3 nucleotides are TGTGCCAGCAGCGGACAGCACAATGAGCAGTTCTTC. This translates into CASSGQHNEQFF. Complete variable domain (other parts from reference TRBV2 and TRBJ2-1): EPEVTQTPSHQVTQMGQEVILRCVPISNHLYFYWYRQILGQKVEFLVSFYNNEISEKSEIFDDQFSVERPDGSNFTLKIRSTKLEDSAMYFCASSGQHNEQFFGPGTRLTVL.

This clone was counted a single time. Written as DNA, the CDR3 is TGTGCCAGTAGTATCGGGGGGGCATCCTACGAGCAGTACTTC. It is translated as CASSIGGASYEQYF. The chain joins TRBV19 to TRBJ2-7, with 8 bases aligning to TRBD2. After removal of 3 bases from V and 1 base from J, the junction contained 2 bases not matched to a gene. Germline-derived CDR1 and CDR2 are LNHDA and SQIVND (reference sequence). The CDR3 extends over 14 amino acids.

The V gene is TRBV5-6, the J gene TRBJ2-5; 8 positions match TRBD2. Germline assignment: CDR1 SGHDT and CDR2 YYEEEE. V shed 7 bases, J shed 5 bases, and the junction held 19 bases outside the gene matches. The CDR3 covers 17 residues. CDR3 sequence: CASSSQAGELRMETQYF. In nucleotides, the CDR3 is TGTGCCAGCTCCTCCCAAGCGGGGGAACTGAGAATGGAGACCCAGTACTTC.